The clone carrying this T cell receptor beta chain was observed a handful of times. What it binds is unknown. The data derive from a study of blood T cells in healthy people across ages. Study-level results: With naive T cell percentage, TCR beta diversity showed a strong correlation.

Then a second PCR, running roughly 7 to 11 cycles, was carried out with a sample-barcoded 5' primer and a J-beta primer mix. TCRdb independently ran MiXCR on the 5' RACE reads; one entry per CDR3 protein. The sample holds about 780,000 distinct CDR3 sequences; roughly 26% are singletons and the top ten take 2.5% to 3.5%. These data were also filed under a second study, of T cells of mothers and their children. According to that study: The overlap seen between related mothers and children slightly exceeded that of unrelated pairs, though not significantly.

The TCR comes from a boy aged 10-17 years in good health. The sample comprised blood.

The CDR3 here is CATSRDSPLYEQYF. The CDR3 DNA sequence: TGTGCCACCAGCAGAGATAGCCCGCTTTACGAGCAGTACTTC. J is TRBJ2-7 and V is TRBV15; D remains unclear. This CDR3 comprises 14 residues. Trimming shortened V by 0 bases and J by 4 bases, and 10 bases separated the two germline ends. Germline CDR1 and CDR2: LNHNV and YYDKDF (reference sequence).